The 8 T cell receptor beta chains given below trace back to one sample, sequenced in a study of blood T cell repertoires in COVID-19. The table came from immunoSEQ multiplex PCR; TCRdb's copy has only in-frame clones and leaves some out. The repertoire holds some 300,000 clones, with about 88% as singletons. Sequenced input: peripheral blood. These receptors originate from a man between 70 and 80 years old with acute or convalescent COVID-19.

The chain uses TRBV12-5 and TRBJ2-1; 11 bases are a match to TRBD1. V lost 4 bases and J lost 6; bases outside the gene matches: 2. The CDR3 loop spans 14 amino acids. Per the germline V gene, CDR1 is LGHNT and CDR2 is FRNRAP. The DNA of the CDR3 is TGTGCTAGTGGTTCCGGGACAGGGGGCAATGAGCAGTTCTTC. It encodes CASGSGTGGNEQFF.

The gene calls are TRBV7-2 and TRBJ2-2; 8 nucleotides line up with TRBD1. The CDR3 loop spans 16 amino acids. Germline-derived CDR1 and CDR2 are SGHTA and FQGNSA. V trimming: 5 bases; J trimming: 4 bases; junction bases outside the gene matches: 9. The CDR3, as DNA: TGTGCCAGCAGCGTGACGGACAGGGTTGGCACCGGGGAGCTGTTTTTT. Amino acid sequence: CASSVTDRVGTGELFF.

The J gene is TRBJ1-5, the V gene TRBV2; no clear D. Germline V gives CDR1 SNHLY, CDR2 FYNNEI. This CDR3 is built from 14 residues. V was cut by 1 base and J by 3 bases, with 7 bases left in between. CDR3 loop: CASSEEEYNQPQHF. CDR3 in DNA: TGTGCCAGCAGTGAAGAGGAGTACAATCAGCCCCAGCATTTT.

The rearrangement joins TRBV5-1 to TRBJ1-4, with D hard to call. V gave up 0 bases and J gave up 5 bases, with 5 bases separating them. CDR3 length equals 13 residues. Germline lookup yields CDR1 SGHRS and CDR2 YFSETQ. Here the CDR3 DNA reads TGCGCCAGCAGCTTGGGAGAGAATGAAAAACTGTTTTTT. Amino acid sequence: CASSLGENEKLFF.

The V and J genes are TRBV10-3 and TRBJ2-7, with 8 bases fitting TRBD1. Germline CDR1 is ENHRY and CDR2 is SYGVKD. After removal of 6 bases from V and 5 bases from J, the junction contained 18 bases not matched to a gene. The CDR3 sequence is 17 residues long. CDR3 coding DNA: TGTGCCATCAGCGGACAGGGCGATCGATATGGTAACCACGAGCAGTACTTC. Amino acid sequence: CAISGQGDRYGNHEQYF.

The chain couples TRBV6-6 to TRBJ2-3, with D maybe TRBD2 (7 bases). CDR1 is MNHNY and CDR2 is SVGAGI in the germline V gene (reference sequence). V lost 8 bases and J lost 1, with 13 bases in between. This CDR3 is 14 amino acids long. The DNA of the CDR3 is TGTGCCAGCGCACTCGGGGGGCGCACAGATACGCAGTATTTT. Protein sequence: CASALGGRTDTQYF.

The rearrangement joins TRBV6-1 to TRBJ1-2; TRBD1 might be the D (6 bases). The CDR3 contains 12 residues. V gave up 3 bases and J gave up 4 bases, with 6 bases separating them. Germline V gives CDR1 MNHNS, CDR2 SASEGT. The CDR3 bases are TGTGCCAGCAGTGAGGACAGCTATGGCTACACCTTC. Translated: CASSEDSYGYTF.

This clone occurred a few times. The chain combines TRBV5-6 with TRBJ1-2, with a tentative D call TRBD1 (5 bases). Trimming removed 0 bases at V and 3 bases at J, with 9 bases between. Germline V gene data show CDR1 as SGHDT and CDR2 as YYEEEE. CDR3 length: 14 residues. DNA for the CDR3: TGTGCCAGCAGCTTGGCCTCGGGGGACTATGGCTACACCTTC. Translated: CASSLASGDYGYTF.